These T cell receptor beta chains were read from a single sample in a study of cytomegalovirus exposure and HLA in healthy donors. Some clones are missing from TCRdb's copy, which holds only in-frame ones; the method was immunoSEQ multiplex PCR. Counted here are some 170,000 clones, approximately 87% occurring once; the ten biggest clones make up roughly 1.5%. Input material: PBMCs. All receptors derive from a woman in her thirties in good health and CMV-seronegative. Each CDR3 is given with its conserved first and last residue. D genes are given only for firm matches. Size is omitted from some rows. Given values are once, few, many or a class for expanded clones.

>-|TRBD2|TRBV5-1|TRBJ2-5
CASSLLVAGGPKYQETQYF
TGCGCCAGCAGCTTGTTAGTAGCGGGGGGCCCTAAGTACCAAGAGACCCAGTACTTC
>-|-|TRBV5-4|TRBJ1-3
CASSLGAGREAGNTIYF
TGTGCCAGCAGCTTGGGCGCAGGGAGGGAAGCTGGAAACACCATATATTTT
>-|TRBD2|TRBV6-1|TRBJ2-7
CASSEADSGGDEQYF
TGTGCCAGCAGTGAAGCCGATTCCGGGGGGGACGAGCAGTACTTC
>-|-|TRBV9|TRBJ2-3
CASSVGFTGLSTDTQYF
TGTGCCAGCAGCGTAGGGTTCACAGGGCTATCCACAGATACGCAGTATTTT
>-|TRBD1|TRBV4-1|TRBJ1-3
CASSQATGTVHSGNTIYF
TGCGCCAGCAGCCAAGCAACTGGGACAGTGCACTCTGGAAACACCATATATTTT
>-|-|TRBV4-1|TRBJ1-6
CASSQGGGAPSPLHF
TGCGCCAGCAGCCAAGGGGGCGGGGCCCCTTCACCCCTCCACTTT
>-|-|TRBV11-2|TRBJ1-3
CASSLSRARNTIYF
TGTGCCAGCAGCTTAAGCAGGGCCAGAAACACCATATATTTT
>-|TRBD1|TRBV6-5|TRBJ2-7
CASTRTGMVNEQYF
TGTGCCAGCACCCGGACAGGGATGGTAAACGAGCAGTACTTC
>-|TRBD2|TRBV18|TRBJ2-1
CASSPPGGLAGDNEQFF
TGTGCCAGCTCACCACCGGGAGGACTAGCGGGGGACAATGAGCAGTTCTTC
>-|-|TRBV6-5|TRBJ1-1
CASSYYKTGSTEAFF
TGTGCCAGCAGTTACTATAAGACAGGTTCCACTGAAGCTTTCTTT
>-|-|TRBV6-6|TRBJ2-5
CASSSPPETQYF
TGTGCCAGCAGTTCCCCCCCGGAGACCCAGTACTTC
>-|-|TRBV6-1|TRBJ1-3
CASSELGDSGNTIYF
TGTGCCAGCAGTGAACTAGGGGACTCTGGAAACACCATATATTTT
>-|-|TRBV6-6|TRBJ2-1
CASTSRGNEQFF
TGTGCCAGCACGAGCAGGGGTAATGAGCAGTTCTTC
>-|-|TRBV5-5|TRBJ1-5
CASTVEAYGEYQPQHF
TGTGCCAGCACCGTGGAGGCTTACGGCGAGTATCAGCCCCAGCATTTT
>-|TRBD1|TRBV6-1|TRBJ1-5
CASRRQGYSNQPQHF
TGTGCCAGCAGGCGACAGGGGTATAGCAATCAGCCCCAGCATTTT
>-|TRBD1|TRBV19|TRBJ1-1
CASSLRTGGSFRDTEAFF
TGTGCCAGTAGTCTACGGACAGGGGGCTCTTTTCGGGACACTGAAGCTTTCTTT
>-|-|TRBV4-3|TRBJ2-5
CASSHQRRETQYF
TGCGCCAGCAGCCACCAAAGGAGGGAGACCCAGTACTTC
>many|-|TRBV5-5|TRBJ2-7
CASSLPLQGYEQYF
TGTGCCAGCAGCTTACCCCTACAGGGTTACGAGCAGTACTTC
>-|TRBD2|TRBV2|TRBJ2-2
CATPSSRTSGAGELFF
TGTGCCACGCCTTCCTCTCGGACTAGCGGGGCTGGGGAGCTGTTTTTT
>-|-|TRBV5-1|TRBJ1-3
CASSFTGGNTIYF
TGCGCCAGCAGCTTTACAGGTGGAAACACCATATATTTT
>-|-|TRBV5-6|TRBJ2-3
CASSFSSTDTQYF
TGTGCCAGCAGCTTCTCCAGCACAGATACGCAGTATTTT
>-|-|TRBV6-1|TRBJ2-5
CASNEITVQETQYF
TGTGCCAGCAATGAGATTACTGTGCAAGAGACCCAGTACTTC
>-|-|TRBV4-3|TRBJ2-3
CASSQERLNRVADTQYF
TGCGCCAGCAGCCAAGAGAGGTTGAACAGGGTAGCAGATACGCAGTATTTT
>-|-|TRBV5-4|TRBJ2-3
CASSSAHTQYF
TGTGCCAGCAGCAGCGCTCATACGCAGTATTTT
>-|TRBD1|TRBV11-2|TRBJ2-7
CASSSTGDGYEQYF
TGTGCCAGCAGCTCTACAGGGGATGGGTACGAGCAGTACTTC
>once|TRBD1|TRBV15|TRBJ2-7
CATSRDWARGLNEQYF
TGTGCCACCAGCAGAGATTGGGCGAGGGGGCTCAACGAGCAGTACTTC
>-|TRBD1|TRBV18|TRBJ2-5
CATLIETDRGQETQYF
TGTGCCACCCTCATCGAAACTGACAGGGGCCAAGAGACCCAGTACTTC
>-|TRBD1|TRBV19|TRBJ1-1
CASRDGTGNTEAFF
TGTGCCAGTAGGGACGGGACAGGTAACACTGAAGCTTTCTTT
>-|TRBD2|TRBV13|TRBJ2-3
CASSPRSGGPTDTQYF
TGTGCCAGCAGCCCCCGGAGCGGGGGGCCCACAGATACGCAGTATTTT
>few|TRBD1|TRBV6-5|TRBJ2-7
CASRQGAREQYF
TGTGCCAGCAGGCAGGGGGCGAGGGAGCAGTACTTC
>-|TRBD2|TRBV15|TRBJ2-7
CATSPSPSGSSYEQYF
TGTGCCACCAGCCCCTCACCTAGCGGTAGCTCCTACGAGCAGTACTTC
>-|TRBD1|TRBV2|TRBJ2-1
CASSGDRGRYNEQFF
TGTGCCAGCAGTGGGGACAGGGGGCGATACAATGAGCAGTTCTTC
>-|-|TRBV9|TRBJ2-7
CASSARTGTSADYEQYF
TGTGCCAGCAGCGCCCGCACCGGGACAAGCGCCGACTACGAGCAGTACTTC
>-|TRBD1|TRBV4-1|TRBJ1-2
CASSPGRGLTNYGYTF
TGCGCCAGCAGCCCAGGAAGGGGGCTTACTAACTATGGCTACACCTTC
>-|-|TRBV18|TRBJ2-6
CASAILSLSGANVLTF
TGTGCCAGCGCGATCCTGAGCCTATCTGGGGCCAACGTCCTGACTTTC
>-|TRBD1|TRBV5-4|TRBJ2-5
CASSANLGQQETQYF
TGTGCCAGCAGCGCAAACCTGGGACAGCAAGAGACCCAGTACTTC
>once|-|TRBV19|TRBJ1-2
CASSIRDGYGYTF
TGTGCCAGTAGTATTCGGGATGGCTATGGCTACACCTTC
>once|TRBD1|TRBV5-4|TRBJ2-5
CASSGTGTGGETQYF
TGTGCCAGCAGCGGAACCGGGACAGGGGGGGAGACCCAGTACTTC
>-|-|TRBV30|TRBJ1-5
CAWSVRARGAQPQHF
TGTGCCTGGAGTGTAAGGGCCAGGGGAGCTCAGCCCCAGCATTTT
>once|-|TRBV9|TRBJ1-2
CASSVDGYGYTF
TGTGCCAGCAGCGTAGACGGTTATGGCTACACCTTC
>-|TRBD1|TRBV19|TRBJ1-5
CASSIEGQGALDWPQHF
TGTGCCAGTAGTATTGAAGGACAGGGGGCCCTAGATTGGCCCCAGCATTTT
>-|TRBD1|TRBV5-5|TRBJ2-7
CASSLGSGNRGPYEQYF
TGTGCCAGCAGCTTGGGATCGGGGAACAGGGGTCCCTACGAGCAGTACTTC
>-|TRBD1|TRBV5-1|TRBJ2-3
CASTWGQTATDTQYF
TGCGCCAGCACTTGGGGACAGACCGCCACAGATACGCAGTATTTT
>-|-|TRBV2|TRBJ1-2
CASRTGQRGYTF
TGTGCCAGCAGAACAGGACAGCGGGGCTACACCTTC
>-|TRBD1|TRBV27|TRBJ2-5
CASSSGQGFSFSETQYF
TGTGCCAGCAGTTCGGGACAGGGGTTCTCTTTTTCGGAGACCCAGTACTTC
>-|TRBD1|TRBV27|TRBJ1-5
CASARTGTGKGNQPQHF
TGTGCCAGCGCTCGCACCGGGACAGGGAAGGGCAATCAGCCCCAGCATTTT
>-|TRBD1|TRBV6-6|TRBJ1-5
CASSYEGQGIQPQHF
TGTGCCAGCAGTTACGAAGGACAGGGGATTCAGCCCCAGCATTTT
>few|-|TRBV9|TRBJ2-3
CASSPLNSATDTQYF
TGTGCCAGCAGCCCCCTGAACTCCGCCACAGATACGCAGTATTTT
>-|TRBD2|TRBV27|TRBJ2-7
CASSSPRLAGGPIYEQYF
TGTGCCAGCAGTTCACCTAGACTAGCGGGGGGGCCCATATACGAGCAGTACTTC
>-|TRBD1|TRBV10-3|TRBJ1-2
CAISPGQANYGYTF
TGTGCCATCAGTCCGGGACAGGCGAACTATGGCTACACCTTC
>-|TRBD1|TRBV6-1|TRBJ1-1
CASSGQGREAFF
TGTGCCAGCAGCGGACAGGGGAGGGAAGCTTTCTTT